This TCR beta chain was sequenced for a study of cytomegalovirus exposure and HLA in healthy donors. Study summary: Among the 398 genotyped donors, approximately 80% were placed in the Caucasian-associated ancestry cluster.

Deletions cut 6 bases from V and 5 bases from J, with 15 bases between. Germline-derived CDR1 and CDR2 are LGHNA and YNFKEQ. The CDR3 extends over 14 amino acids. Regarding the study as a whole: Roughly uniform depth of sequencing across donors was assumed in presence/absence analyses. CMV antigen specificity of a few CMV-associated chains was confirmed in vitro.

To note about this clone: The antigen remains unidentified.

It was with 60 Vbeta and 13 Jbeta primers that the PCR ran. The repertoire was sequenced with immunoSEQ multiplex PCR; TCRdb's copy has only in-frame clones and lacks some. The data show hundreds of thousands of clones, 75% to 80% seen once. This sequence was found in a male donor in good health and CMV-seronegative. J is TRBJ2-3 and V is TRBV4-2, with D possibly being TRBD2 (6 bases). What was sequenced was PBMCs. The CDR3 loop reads CASREGAVLDTQYF. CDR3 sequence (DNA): TGTGCCAGCAGGGAGGGCGCTGTTTTAGATACGCAGTATTTT.